A selection of T cell receptor beta chains follows, all from one sample in a study of glioma-infiltrating T cells. TCRdb re-called the multiplex PCR reads with MiXCR, one entry per CDR3 protein. The data contain under 50,000 distinct CDR3 sequences, about 22% of them singletons. The sample comprised glioma tissue, nonneoplastic brain tissue, or PBMCs (not recorded which). The receptors were gathered from a human donor with low-grade glioma or glioblastoma, undergoing nonglioma brain surgery, or in good health (not recorded which). The CDR3 runs from the conserved cysteine through the conserved F or W. The order of the fields is clone size, V gene, D gene, J gene, CDR3 DNA, CDR3 protein. The D gene is left open where the match is weak. For some rows the clone size is stated as once, few or many, or as a class when expanded; others skip it.

clone_size: many; v_call: TRBV3-1; d_call: -; j_call: TRBJ2-2; cdr3_nt: TGTGCCAGCAGCCCATTCAGTGGCACCGGGGAGCTGTTTTTT; cdr3_aa: CASSPFSGTGELFF
clone_size: many; v_call: TRBV12-3/TRBV12-4; d_call: -; j_call: TRBJ1-1; cdr3_nt: TGTGCCAGCAGCTATGTTCGGAACACTGAAGCTTTCTTT; cdr3_aa: CASSYVRNTEAFF
clone_size: few; v_call: TRBV4-1; d_call: TRBD1; j_call: TRBJ1-3; cdr3_nt: TGCGCCAGCAGCCAAGAGGACAGGGCTGGAAACACCATATATTTT; cdr3_aa: CASSQEDRAGNTIYF
clone_size: -; v_call: TRBV19; d_call: -; j_call: TRBJ2-3; cdr3_nt: TGTGCCAGTAGTATAGGGTTGGGACCCTCCACAGATACGCAGTATTTT; cdr3_aa: CASSIGLGPSTDTQYF
clone_size: many; v_call: TRBV2; d_call: -; j_call: TRBJ1-5; cdr3_nt: TGTGCCAGCAGTGAAAATAGCAATCAGCCCCAGCATTTT; cdr3_aa: CASSENSNQPQHF
clone_size: many; v_call: TRBV27; d_call: TRBD1; j_call: TRBJ1-1; cdr3_nt: TGTGCCAGCCGGACAGGGCACACTGAAGCTTTCTTT; cdr3_aa: CASRTGHTEAFF
clone_size: many; v_call: TRBV19; d_call: -; j_call: TRBJ1-3; cdr3_nt: TGTGCCAGTAGCCCGGATGATCAAACTGGAAACACCATATATTTT; cdr3_aa: CASSPDDQTGNTIYF
clone_size: many; v_call: TRBV27; d_call: -; j_call: TRBJ2-7; cdr3_nt: TGTGCCAGCAGTTTACAGGGGTACGGCGAGCAGTACTTC; cdr3_aa: CASSLQGYGEQYF
clone_size: many; v_call: TRBV4-1; d_call: -; j_call: TRBJ1-1; cdr3_nt: TGCGCCAGCAGCCAAGCTGCGCAGCCTAACACTGAAGCTTTCTTT; cdr3_aa: CASSQAAQPNTEAFF
clone_size: medium-sized; v_call: TRBV6-1; d_call: -; j_call: TRBJ1-1; cdr3_nt: TGTGCCAGCAGTAACCCGATTGACAGGTCCAGCGAAGCTTTCTTT; cdr3_aa: CASSNPIDRSSEAFF
clone_size: many; v_call: TRBV6-1; d_call: -; j_call: TRBJ1-1; cdr3_nt: TGTGCCAGCAGACCAGGCACCAAGACGAACACTGAAGCTTTCTTT; cdr3_aa: CASRPGTKTNTEAFF